This T cell receptor (beta chain) was identified in a study of OX40 agonist ivuxolimab in advanced cancers. Across the whole study: Eligibility rules accepted prior anti-PD-1, anti-PD-L1 or anti-CTLA-4 therapy, and approximately 40% had some.

Assay used: immunoSEQ multiplex PCR; TCRdb lists only in-frame clones, some missing. Here the sample spans roughly 99,000 clones, 80% to 95% being singletons. Germline lookup yields CDR1 LNHDA and CDR2 SQIVND (reference sequence). There are 14 residues in the CDR3. The V and J ends lost 3 bases and 3 bases respectively, with 9 bases between them. The rearrangement uses TRBV19 and TRBJ2-1, with D hard to call. The sample in question was CD4+ or CD8+ T cells sorted from blood, obtained in a trial of the OX40 agonist ivuxolimab. This TCR was recovered from an adult with an advanced solid tumor such as melanoma, head and neck, liver or kidney cancer. CDR3 in DNA: TGTGCCAGTAGTATTGTGTTGGGCTACAATGAGCAGTTCTTC. This translates into CASSIVLGYNEQFF.